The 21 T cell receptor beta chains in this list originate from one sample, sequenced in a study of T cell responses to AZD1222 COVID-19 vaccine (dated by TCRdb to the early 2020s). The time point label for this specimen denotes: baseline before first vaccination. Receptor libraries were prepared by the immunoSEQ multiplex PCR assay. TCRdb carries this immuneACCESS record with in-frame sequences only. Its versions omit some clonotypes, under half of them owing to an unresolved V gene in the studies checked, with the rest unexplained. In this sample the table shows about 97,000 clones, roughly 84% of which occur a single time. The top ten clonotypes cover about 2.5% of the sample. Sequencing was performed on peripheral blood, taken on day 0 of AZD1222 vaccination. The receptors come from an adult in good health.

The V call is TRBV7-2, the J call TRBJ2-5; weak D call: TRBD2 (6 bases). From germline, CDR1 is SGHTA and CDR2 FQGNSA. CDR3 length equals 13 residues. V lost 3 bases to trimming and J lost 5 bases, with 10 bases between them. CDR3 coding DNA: TGTGCCAGCAGCTTCCTAGCGAGGGAGACCCAGTACTTC. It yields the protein CASSFLARETQYF. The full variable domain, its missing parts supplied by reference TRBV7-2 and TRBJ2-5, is GAGVSQSPSNKVTEKGKDVELRCDPISGHTALYWYRQSLGQGLEFLIYFQGNSAPDKSGLPSDRFSAERTGGSVSTLTIQRTQQEDSAVYLCASSFLARETQYFGPGTRLLVL.

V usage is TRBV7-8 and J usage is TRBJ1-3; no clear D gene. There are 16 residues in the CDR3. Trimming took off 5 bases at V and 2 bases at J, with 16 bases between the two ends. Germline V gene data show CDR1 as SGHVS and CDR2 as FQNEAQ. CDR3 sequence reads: CASSAPRTQPGNTIYF. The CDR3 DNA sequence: TGTGCCAGCAGCGCACCTCGGACTCAGCCTGGAAACACCATATATTTT.

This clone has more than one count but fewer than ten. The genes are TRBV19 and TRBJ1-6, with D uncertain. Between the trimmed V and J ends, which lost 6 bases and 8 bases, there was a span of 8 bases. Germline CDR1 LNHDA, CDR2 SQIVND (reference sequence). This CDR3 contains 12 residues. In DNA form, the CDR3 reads TGTGCCAGTAGCCTTCCCGATTCACCCCTCCACTTT. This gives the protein CASSLPDSPLHF.

DNA for the CDR3: TGTGCCAGCAGCCTGACAGGGGTCCAGCCCCAGCATTTT. Residues: CASSLTGVQPQHF. This chain uses TRBV27 with TRBJ1-5; 8 nucleotides align to TRBD1. This CDR3 region has 13 residues. Germline trimming cut 6 bases from V and 7 bases from J; bases unmatched to any gene: 5. The germline gives CDR1 MNHEY, CDR2 SMNVEV (reference sequence).

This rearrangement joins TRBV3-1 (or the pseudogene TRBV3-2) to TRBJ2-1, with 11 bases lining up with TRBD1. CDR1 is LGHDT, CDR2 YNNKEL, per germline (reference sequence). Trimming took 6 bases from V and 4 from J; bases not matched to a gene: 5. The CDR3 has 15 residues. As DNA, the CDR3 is TGTGCCAGCAGGTCCGGGACAGGGGGTTACAATGAGCAGTTCTTC. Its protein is CASRSGTGGYNEQFF.

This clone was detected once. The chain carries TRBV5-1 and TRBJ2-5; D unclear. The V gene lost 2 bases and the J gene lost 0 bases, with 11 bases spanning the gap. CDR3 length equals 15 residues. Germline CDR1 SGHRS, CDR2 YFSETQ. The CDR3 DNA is TGCGCCAGCAGCTTATGGGGTGATAACCAAGAGACCCAGTACTTC. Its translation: CASSLWGDNQETQYF.

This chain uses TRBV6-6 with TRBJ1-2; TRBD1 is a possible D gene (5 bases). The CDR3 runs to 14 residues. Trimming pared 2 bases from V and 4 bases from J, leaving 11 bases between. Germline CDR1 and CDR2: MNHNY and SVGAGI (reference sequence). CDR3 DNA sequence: TGTGCCAGCAGTTACGGGGGACTGCGCTATGGCTACACCTTC. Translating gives CASSYGGLRYGYTF.

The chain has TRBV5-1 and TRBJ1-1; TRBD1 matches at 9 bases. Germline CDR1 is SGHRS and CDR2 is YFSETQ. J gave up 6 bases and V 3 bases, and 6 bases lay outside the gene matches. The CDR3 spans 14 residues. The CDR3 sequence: CASSSGTGLPEAFF. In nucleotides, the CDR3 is TGCGCCAGCAGCTCAGGGACAGGGTTGCCTGAAGCTTTCTTT. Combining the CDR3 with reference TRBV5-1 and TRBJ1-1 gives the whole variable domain KAGVTQTPRYLIKTRGQQVTLSCSPISGHRSVSWYQQTPGQGLQFLFEYFSETQRNKGNFPGRFSGRQFSNSRSEMNVSTLELGDSALYLCASSSGTGLPEAFFGQGTRLTVV.

CDR3 in DNA: TGTGCCAGCAGGGATCCGGGACAGGGGGACTCACCCCTCCACTTT. Protein sequence: CASRDPGQGDSPLHF. V usage is TRBV9 and J usage is TRBJ1-6, with TRBD1 identical over 11 bases. V lost 5 bases to trimming and J lost 10 bases; unmatched junction nucleotides: 8. CDR1 SGDLS and CDR2 YYNGEE come from the germline V gene. CDR3 length: 15 residues. The full variable domain, rest sourced from reference TRBV9 and TRBJ1-6, is DSGVTQTPKHLITATGQRVTLRCSPRSGDLSVYWYQQSLDQGLQFLIQYYNGEERAKGNILERFSAQQFPDLHSELNLSSLELGDSALYFCASRDPGQGDSPLHFGNGTRLTVT.

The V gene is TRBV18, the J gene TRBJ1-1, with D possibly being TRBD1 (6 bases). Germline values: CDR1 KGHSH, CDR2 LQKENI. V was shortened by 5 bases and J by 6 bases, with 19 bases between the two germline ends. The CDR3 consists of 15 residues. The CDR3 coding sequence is TGTGCCAGCTCAGCCTTACAGGGAGAGGGAGCTGAAGCTTTCTTT. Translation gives CASSALQGEGAEAFF.

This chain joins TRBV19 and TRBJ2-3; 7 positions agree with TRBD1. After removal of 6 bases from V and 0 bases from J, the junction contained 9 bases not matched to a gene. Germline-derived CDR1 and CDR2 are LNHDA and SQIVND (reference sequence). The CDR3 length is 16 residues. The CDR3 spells CASRTGTDLSTDTQYF. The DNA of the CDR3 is TGTGCCAGTAGAACAGGGACAGACTTGAGCACAGATACGCAGTATTTT.

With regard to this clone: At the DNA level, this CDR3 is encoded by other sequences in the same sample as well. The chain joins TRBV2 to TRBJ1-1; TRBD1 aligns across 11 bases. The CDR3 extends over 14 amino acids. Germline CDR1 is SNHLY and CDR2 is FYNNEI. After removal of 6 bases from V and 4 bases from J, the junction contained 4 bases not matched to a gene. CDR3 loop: CASSKGQGGTEAFF. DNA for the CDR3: TGTGCCAGCAGCAAGGGACAGGGGGGCACTGAAGCTTTCTTT.

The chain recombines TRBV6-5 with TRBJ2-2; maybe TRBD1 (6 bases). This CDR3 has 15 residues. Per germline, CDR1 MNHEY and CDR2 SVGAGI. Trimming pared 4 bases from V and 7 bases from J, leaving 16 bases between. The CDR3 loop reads CASSFHDRFYGELFF. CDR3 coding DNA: TGTGCCAGCAGTTTCCACGACAGGTTTTACGGGGAGCTGTTTTTT.

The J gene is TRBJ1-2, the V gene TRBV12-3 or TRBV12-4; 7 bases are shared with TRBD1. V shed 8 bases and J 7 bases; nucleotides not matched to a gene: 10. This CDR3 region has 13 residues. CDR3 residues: CASARDSWRGYTF. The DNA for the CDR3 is TGTGCCAGCGCCCGGGACAGCTGGCGTGGCTACACCTTC.

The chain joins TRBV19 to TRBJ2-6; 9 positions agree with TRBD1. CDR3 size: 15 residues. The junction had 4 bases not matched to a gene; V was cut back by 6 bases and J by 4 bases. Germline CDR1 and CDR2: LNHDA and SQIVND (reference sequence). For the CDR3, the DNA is TGTGCCAGTAGAGGGACAGGGAGAGGGGCCAACGTCCTGACTTTC. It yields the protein CASRGTGRGANVLTF.

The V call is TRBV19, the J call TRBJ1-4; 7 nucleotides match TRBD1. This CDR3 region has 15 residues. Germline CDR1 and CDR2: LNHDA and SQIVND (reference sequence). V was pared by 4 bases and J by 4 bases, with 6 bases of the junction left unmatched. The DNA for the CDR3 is TGTGCCAGTAGTAAACGGGACAGTAGTAATGAAAAACTGTTTTTT. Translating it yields CASSKRDSSNEKLFF.

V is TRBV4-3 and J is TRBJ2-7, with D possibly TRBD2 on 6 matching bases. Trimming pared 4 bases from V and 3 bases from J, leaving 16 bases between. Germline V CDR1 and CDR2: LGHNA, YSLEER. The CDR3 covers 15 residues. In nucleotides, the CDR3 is TGCGCCAGCAGCCGTGGAGCGGGCACGTACTACGAGCAGTACTTC. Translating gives CASSRGAGTYYEQYF.

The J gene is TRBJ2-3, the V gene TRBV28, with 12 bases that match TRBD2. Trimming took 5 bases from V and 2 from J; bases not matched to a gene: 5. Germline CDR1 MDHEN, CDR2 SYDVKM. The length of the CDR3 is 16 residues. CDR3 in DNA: TGTGCCAGCAGTCCAAGGACTAGCGGGAACACAGATACGCAGTATTTT. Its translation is CASSPRTSGNTDTQYF.

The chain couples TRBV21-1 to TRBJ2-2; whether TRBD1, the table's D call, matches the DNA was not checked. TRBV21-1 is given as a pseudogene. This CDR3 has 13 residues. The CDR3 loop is CASSMGTAGELFF. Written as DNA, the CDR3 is TGTGCCAGCAGCATGGGGACAGCCGGGGAGCTGTTTTTT.

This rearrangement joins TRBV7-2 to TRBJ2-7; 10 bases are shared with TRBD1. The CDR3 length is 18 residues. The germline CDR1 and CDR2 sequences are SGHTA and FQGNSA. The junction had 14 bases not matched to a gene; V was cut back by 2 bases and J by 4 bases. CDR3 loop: CASSLLGRRQGARYEQYF. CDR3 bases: TGTGCCAGCAGCTTACTAGGCCGGCGACAGGGGGCTCGGTACGAGCAGTACTTC.

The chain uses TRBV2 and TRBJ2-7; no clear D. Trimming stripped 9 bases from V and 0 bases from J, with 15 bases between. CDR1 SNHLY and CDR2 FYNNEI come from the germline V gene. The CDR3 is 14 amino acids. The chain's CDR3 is CASLLQYSSYEQYF. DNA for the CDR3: TGTGCCAGTTTATTACAGTATTCCTCCTACGAGCAGTACTTC.